A selection of T cell receptor beta chains follows, all from one sample in a study of identical twins. From the 5' RACE reads, TCRdb called clonotypes with MiXCR, one entry per CDR3 protein. The table lists a few hundred thousand distinct CDR3 sequences, approximately 24% of them singletons. This sample was shared with a second study, whose subject was T cells expressing NK-cell markers.

Input material: CD4+ T cells sorted from blood. All receptors come from a woman between 18 and 29 years old in good health. CDR3s include the opening cysteine and the closing phenylalanine or tryptophan. D genes are given only for firm matches. Size tells how often a clone was seen (once, few, many) or the class of an expanded clone, and some rows leave it out.

d_call: -
v_call: TRBV12-3/TRBV12-4
clone_size: few
j_call: TRBJ1-5
cdr3_nt: TGTGCCAGTAGTGGTAGGGCCCCCAATCAGCCCCAGCATTTT
cdr3_aa: CASSGRAPNQPQHF

d_call: -
v_call: TRBV5-1
clone_size: few
j_call: TRBJ1-4
cdr3_nt: TGCGCCAGCAGCTTCGATACAACTAATGAAAAACTGTTTTTT
cdr3_aa: CASSFDTTNEKLFF

d_call: -
v_call: TRBV4-1
clone_size: -
j_call: TRBJ1-6
cdr3_nt: TGCGCCAGCAGCCCCGATATACTACAGGGTTTCAGCCTTAATTCACCCCTCCACTTT
cdr3_aa: CASSPDILQGFSLNSPLHF

d_call: -
v_call: TRBV5-1
clone_size: -
j_call: TRBJ2-5
cdr3_nt: TGCGCCAGCAGCTTGGCTGGTGACCAAGAGACCCAGTACTTC
cdr3_aa: CASSLAGDQETQYF

d_call: TRBD1
v_call: TRBV7-8
clone_size: many
j_call: TRBJ2-7
cdr3_nt: TGTGCCAGCAGCTTTGGACAGGGGGGATACGAGCAGTACTTC
cdr3_aa: CASSFGQGGYEQYF

d_call: TRBD2
v_call: TRBV4-1
clone_size: -
j_call: TRBJ2-3
cdr3_nt: TGCGCCAGCAGCCAAGATCGAGCGGGGGGCCACTCCGCTAGGGGGGATACGCAGTATTTT
cdr3_aa: CASSQDRAGGHSARGDTQYF

d_call: -
v_call: TRBV20-1
clone_size: -
j_call: TRBJ2-4
cdr3_nt: TGCAGTGCTAGAGATTGGCGCTCCAAAAACATTCAGTACTTC
cdr3_aa: CSARDWRSKNIQYF

d_call: TRBD2
v_call: TRBV11-2
clone_size: -
j_call: TRBJ2-3
cdr3_nt: TGTGCCAGCAGCGAGGGACTAGCGGCTCTAGATACGCAGTATTTT
cdr3_aa: CASSEGLAALDTQYF

d_call: -
v_call: TRBV5-1
clone_size: many
j_call: TRBJ2-1
cdr3_nt: TGCGCCAGCAGCCCCGGATACAATGAGCAGTTCTTC
cdr3_aa: CASSPGYNEQFF

d_call: TRBD1
v_call: TRBV5-1
clone_size: -
j_call: TRBJ1-1
cdr3_nt: TGCGCCAGCAGCTCTCCCAGGGGACAGAGGAACACTGAAGCTTTCTTT
cdr3_aa: CASSSPRGQRNTEAFF

d_call: -
v_call: TRBV6-2/TRBV6-3
clone_size: -
j_call: TRBJ2-1
cdr3_nt: TGTGCCAGCAGTCCTCCGCGGGCAGGCGAGCAGTTCTTC
cdr3_aa: CASSPPRAGEQFF

d_call: -
v_call: TRBV3-1
clone_size: -
j_call: TRBJ2-5
cdr3_nt: TGTGCCAGCAGCCAAGTAAGAGGAAAAGAGACCCAGTACTTC
cdr3_aa: CASSQVRGKETQYF

d_call: -
v_call: TRBV29-1
clone_size: -
j_call: TRBJ2-1
cdr3_nt: TGCAGCGTGCAGAGGTTCCTGGATAACAATGAGCAGTTCTTC
cdr3_aa: CSVQRFLDNNEQFF

d_call: -
v_call: TRBV12-3/TRBV12-4
clone_size: -
j_call: TRBJ1-6
cdr3_nt: TGTGCCAGCAGTTCAGGGGACTCAGCTAATTCACCCCTCCACTTT
cdr3_aa: CASSSGDSANSPLHF

d_call: -
v_call: TRBV10-3
clone_size: once
j_call: TRBJ2-2
cdr3_nt: TGTGCCATCAGTGAGTCGGTGAGGATCGGGGAGCTGTTTTTT
cdr3_aa: CAISESVRIGELFF

d_call: TRBD2
v_call: TRBV7-2
clone_size: -
j_call: TRBJ2-1
cdr3_nt: TGTGCCAGCAGCTTACGGTCCGGGAGGGTATCCTACAATGAGCAGTTCTTC
cdr3_aa: CASSLRSGRVSYNEQFF

d_call: -
v_call: TRBV20-1
clone_size: -
j_call: TRBJ2-7
cdr3_nt: TGCAGTGCTAGATCTTGGGACGTACTTCGCGAGCAGTACTTC
cdr3_aa: CSARSWDVLREQYF

d_call: -
v_call: TRBV6-2/TRBV6-3
clone_size: few
j_call: TRBJ2-2
cdr3_nt: TGTGCCAGCAACGACCCCCACGGGGAGCTGTTTTTT
cdr3_aa: CASNDPHGELFF

d_call: -
v_call: TRBV7-7
clone_size: -
j_call: TRBJ2-2
cdr3_nt: TGTGCTAGCAGCCCTCTATCTGGGAACACCGGGGAGCTGTTTTTT
cdr3_aa: CASSPLSGNTGELFF

d_call: TRBD2
v_call: TRBV7-8
clone_size: few
j_call: TRBJ2-1
cdr3_nt: TGTGCCAGCAACCTTAGAAATGGCGGGGGGGCCTTGGATGAGCAGTTCTTC
cdr3_aa: CASNLRNGGGALDEQFF

d_call: -
v_call: TRBV15
clone_size: many
j_call: TRBJ2-7
cdr3_nt: TGTGCCACCAGCAGGACAGGTGGGACATACGAGCAGTACTTC
cdr3_aa: CATSRTGGTYEQYF

d_call: TRBD2
v_call: TRBV5-1
clone_size: -
j_call: TRBJ2-3
cdr3_nt: TGCGCCAGCAGCTCTCATAGCGGGGCCCCGCAGTATTTT
cdr3_aa: CASSSHSGAPQYF

d_call: -
v_call: TRBV20-1
clone_size: -
j_call: TRBJ2-3
cdr3_nt: TGCAGTGCCGTCTTTGGGATAGAGCAGTATTTT
cdr3_aa: CSAVFGIEQYF

d_call: TRBD1
v_call: TRBV3-1
clone_size: many
j_call: TRBJ2-2
cdr3_nt: TGCGCCAGCAGCCAGGGGGACACCGGGGAGCTGTTTTTT
cdr3_aa: CASSQGDTGELFF

d_call: -
v_call: TRBV20-1
clone_size: -
j_call: TRBJ2-1
cdr3_nt: TGCAGTGCTAAGGGGCGGGATGTGCAGTTCTTC
cdr3_aa: CSAKGRDVQFF

d_call: -
v_call: TRBV12-3/TRBV12-4
clone_size: -
j_call: TRBJ2-7
cdr3_nt: TGTGCCAGCAGTTCAGGACGGGTATTGGGCTACGAGCAGTACTTC
cdr3_aa: CASSSGRVLGYEQYF

d_call: TRBD2
v_call: TRBV9
clone_size: -
j_call: TRBJ2-4
cdr3_nt: TGTGCCAGCAGCGTTACCGGGACTAGGACAAAAAACATTCAGTACTTC
cdr3_aa: CASSVTGTRTKNIQYF

d_call: -
v_call: TRBV20-1
clone_size: -
j_call: TRBJ2-3
cdr3_nt: TGCAGTGCCTCACAGGCCCCCACAGATACGCAGTATTTT
cdr3_aa: CSASQAPTDTQYF

d_call: -
v_call: TRBV10-3
clone_size: -
j_call: TRBJ1-6
cdr3_nt: TGTGCCATCAGTGAAGCAGGTTCCTATAATTCACCCCTCCACTTT
cdr3_aa: CAISEAGSYNSPLHF

d_call: TRBD1
v_call: TRBV7-8
clone_size: many
j_call: TRBJ2-2
cdr3_nt: TGTGCCAGCAGCTTACAGCTGGGACAGGGCGGGGAGCTGTTTTTT
cdr3_aa: CASSLQLGQGGELFF

d_call: -
v_call: TRBV6-1
clone_size: -
j_call: TRBJ2-7
cdr3_nt: TGTGCCAGCAGTGTAAAAGGACAGTTATACGAGCAGTACTTC
cdr3_aa: CASSVKGQLYEQYF

d_call: -
v_call: TRBV10-3
clone_size: -
j_call: TRBJ2-7
cdr3_nt: TGTGCCATCAGTCCCTCCGGGACAAGCTACGAGCAGTACTTC
cdr3_aa: CAISPSGTSYEQYF

d_call: -
v_call: TRBV11-2
clone_size: -
j_call: TRBJ1-4
cdr3_nt: TGTGCCAGCAGCTTTAGCAAGGGTGCTAATGAAAAACTGTTTTTT
cdr3_aa: CASSFSKGANEKLFF

d_call: -
v_call: TRBV20-1
clone_size: -
j_call: TRBJ2-1
cdr3_nt: TGCAGTGCGATCCCCTGGAATGAGCAGTTCTTC
cdr3_aa: CSAIPWNEQFF

d_call: -
v_call: TRBV7-9
clone_size: -
j_call: TRBJ2-5
cdr3_nt: TGTGCCAGCAGCTTAGCACTAGTAGAAGAGACCCAGTACTTC
cdr3_aa: CASSLALVEETQYF

d_call: -
v_call: TRBV27
clone_size: few
j_call: TRBJ2-5
cdr3_nt: TGTGCCAGCAGTGTAAGGGACCTCAGGGGAGAGACCCAGTACTTC
cdr3_aa: CASSVRDLRGETQYF

d_call: TRBD2
v_call: TRBV4-2
clone_size: few
j_call: TRBJ2-1
cdr3_nt: TGTGCCAGCAGAGCAAGACTAGCGGGTTTATACAATGAGCAGTTCTTC
cdr3_aa: CASRARLAGLYNEQFF

d_call: TRBD1
v_call: TRBV6-5
clone_size: -
j_call: TRBJ1-2
cdr3_nt: TGTGCCAGCAGATACCTAATGGACAGGGGTGGGGGCTACACCTTC
cdr3_aa: CASRYLMDRGGGYTF

d_call: -
v_call: TRBV29-1
clone_size: -
j_call: TRBJ2-3
cdr3_nt: TGCAGCGTTGACACTGGCCGCCAGGATACGCAGTATTTT
cdr3_aa: CSVDTGRQDTQYF

d_call: -
v_call: TRBV20-1
clone_size: many
j_call: TRBJ1-1
cdr3_nt: TGCAGTGCCATTGGTGGTGACCTGGGTTGGGGCACTGAAGCTTTCTTT
cdr3_aa: CSAIGGDLGWGTEAFF

d_call: -
v_call: TRBV20-1
clone_size: -
j_call: TRBJ1-6
cdr3_nt: TGCAGTGCTCTTGGACTGGCCCCCAATTCACCCCTCCACTTT
cdr3_aa: CSALGLAPNSPLHF

d_call: -
v_call: TRBV20-1
clone_size: -
j_call: TRBJ1-4
cdr3_nt: TGCAGTGCTAGTAAGGAGGAAAAACTGTTTTTT
cdr3_aa: CSASKEEKLFF

d_call: TRBD2
v_call: TRBV6-2/TRBV6-3
clone_size: -
j_call: TRBJ2-3
cdr3_nt: TGTGCCAGCAGTTATCGCCCTAGCGGGAGAGGCACAGATACGCAGTATTTT
cdr3_aa: CASSYRPSGRGTDTQYF

d_call: -
v_call: TRBV29-1
clone_size: -
j_call: TRBJ2-3
cdr3_nt: TGCAGCGCCAAACTAGGAGCAGATACGCAGTATTTT
cdr3_aa: CSAKLGADTQYF

d_call: TRBD2
v_call: TRBV20-1
clone_size: once
j_call: TRBJ2-1
cdr3_nt: TGCAGTGCTAACTTACTAGCGGGCAACTCCTACAATGAGCAGTTCTTC
cdr3_aa: CSANLLAGNSYNEQFF

d_call: -
v_call: TRBV20-1
clone_size: many
j_call: TRBJ2-1
cdr3_nt: TGCAGTGCTGGGACCCACAATGAGCAGTTCTTC
cdr3_aa: CSAGTHNEQFF